A single sample gave rise to the 9 T cell receptor beta chains below, sequenced in a study of blood T cell repertoires in COVID-19. Only in-frame clones appear in the TCRdb table, and some are missing; sequencing was by immunoSEQ multiplex PCR. The table includes approximately 62,000 clones, 80% to 90% detected once. Sequenced sample: peripheral blood. The receptors originated from a man older than 75 with acute or convalescent COVID-19.

V is TRBV7-2 and J is TRBJ2-1; the D is unclear. Germline CDR1 reads SGHTA; CDR2 reads FQGNSA. Between the trimmed V and J ends, which lost 8 bases and 8 bases, there was a span of 19 bases. The CDR3 totals 14 residues. The CDR3 is CASPSQVVGDEQFF. The CDR3 nucleotides are TGTGCCAGCCCCAGTCAGGTAGTTGGCGATGAGCAGTTCTTC.

This clone was picked up a small number of times. The genes are TRBV5-8 and TRBJ2-1; D perhaps matches TRBD2 (5 bases). CDR3 length equals 16 residues. CDR1 is SGHTS and CDR2 is YDEGEE in the germline V gene. Trimming shortened V by 0 bases and J by 1 base, and 11 bases separated the two germline ends. This CDR3 is CASSLVRVASYNEQFF. The CDR3 region has the DNA TGTGCCAGCAGCTTGGTTAGGGTAGCGTCCTACAATGAGCAGTTCTTC. The whole variable domain, remainder taken from reference TRBV5-8 and TRBJ2-1, is EAGVTQSPTHLIKTRGQQATLRCSPISGHTSVYWYQQALGLGLQFLLWYDEGEERNRGNFPPRFSGRQFPNYSSELNVNALELEDSALYLCASSLVRVASYNEQFFGPGTRLTVL.

The V and J genes are TRBV5-6 and TRBJ1-1; 12 bases are a match to TRBD1. The CDR3 has 16 residues. Germline CDR1 SGHDT, CDR2 YYEEEE. V trimming: 3 bases; J trimming: 2 bases; junction bases outside the gene matches: 5. The CDR3 region is CASSWDRGHRNTEAFF. DNA of the CDR3: TGTGCCAGCAGCTGGGACAGGGGGCACCGAAACACTGAAGCTTTCTTT.

The V call is TRBV5-4, the J call TRBJ1-2, with TRBD1 matching over 7 bases. J was trimmed by 4 bases and V by 6 bases; bases with no gene match: 18. Germline-derived CDR1 and CDR2 are SGHNT and YYREEE (reference sequence). This CDR3 spans 17 amino acids. This CDR3 reads CASTPGTARGRPYGYTF. The CDR3 DNA sequence: TGTGCCAGCACCCCGGGGACAGCTAGGGGCAGACCCTATGGCTACACCTTC.

The J gene is TRBJ1-1, the V gene TRBV6-1; no clear D. Germline CDR1 MNHNS, CDR2 SASEGT. CDR3 size: 12 residues. With 3 bases removed from V and 10 bases from J, the gap between germline ends came to 12 bases. The CDR3 region is CASSDLVGAAFF. CDR3 sequence (DNA): TGTGCCAGCAGTGACCTAGTCGGCGCAGCTTTCTTT.

The sample holds one count of this clone. This sequence joins TRBV27 and TRBJ1-2; 8 bases align to TRBD1. V was pared by 5 bases and J by 4 bases, with 6 bases of the junction left unmatched. CDR1 and CDR2 from the germline V gene are MNHEY and SMNVEV (reference sequence). The CDR3 sequence is 14 residues long. For the CDR3, the DNA is TGTGCCAGCAGTCCCCAGGGGGCAATCTATGGCTACACCTTC. It yields the protein CASSPQGAIYGYTF.

The genes are TRBV6-2 or TRBV6-3 and TRBJ2-7; TRBD2 matches 9 bases. The CDR3 spans 13 residues. CDR1 and CDR2 (germline): MNHEY, SVGEGT. The V gene end was trimmed by 5 bases and the J gene end by 2 bases; junction bases not matched to a gene: 1. CDR3 nucleotide sequence: TGTGCCAGCAGTCGCGGGGGGGCCTACGAGCAGTACTTC. Its protein product is CASSRGGAYEQYF.

This clone has only one observation. The chain combines TRBV11-3 with TRBJ1-2, with 8 bases identical to TRBD1. The V gene's germline CDR1 is SGHNT and CDR2 YENEEA. This CDR3 is 16 amino acids long. Losses at the gene ends were 4 bases for V and 6 bases for J; bases not matched to a gene: 13. CDR3 sequence reads: CASSSLQGQGVNGYTF. CDR3 DNA: TGTGCCAGCAGCTCACTCCAAGGACAGGGAGTCAATGGCTACACCTTC.

This chain joins TRBV7-9 and TRBJ2-1, with 10 bases matching TRBD1. This CDR3 comprises 15 residues. Germline-derived CDR1 and CDR2 are SEHNR and FQNEAQ (reference sequence). With 4 bases clipped from V and 8 bases from J, the junction kept 8 bases outside the gene matches. CDR3 nucleotides: TGTGCCAGCAGCTACCTGACAGGGGGCTCGGATGAGCAGTTCTTC. Protein product: CASSYLTGGSDEQFF. The variable domain in full, with the rest retrieved from reference TRBV7-9 and TRBJ2-1, is DTGVSQNPRHKITKRGQNVTFRCDPISEHNRLYWYRQTLGQGPEFLTYFQNEAQLEKSRLLSDRFSAERPKGSFSTLEIQRTEQGDSAMYLCASSYLTGGSDEQFFGPGTRLTVL.